This TCR beta chain was retrieved from a study of sequential checkpoint blockade in melanoma. Study as a whole: Randomization was 1:1 between first-line nivolumab→ipilimumab and ipilimumab→nivolumab. Each arm's sequence ended with maintenance nivolumab.

Clones were sequenced by immunoSEQ multiplex PCR, and TCRdb holds only the in-frame ones, with some missing. The sample lists about 10,000 clones; over 60% were seen once. As to treatment: randomized to nivolumab then ipilimumab (arm A) or the reverse (arm B). No patient had prior DNA-damaging chemotherapy. From thawed PBMCs, live CD3+CD8+ cells negative for CD19 and CD56 were sorted. The sequence derives from a human donor with melanoma. The sample here was CD8+ T cells sorted from blood (inferred from file names), taken from a patient given nivolumab and ipilimumab in sequence.

This CDR3 is CASSPTSGGDFYEQYF. In DNA, the CDR3 is TGTGCCAGCAGCCCGACTAGCGGGGGAGACTTCTACGAGCAGTACTTC. The genes are TRBV7-9 and TRBJ2-7; 12 nucleotides line up with TRBD2. Germline loops: CDR1 SEHNR, CDR2 FQNEAQ (reference sequence). There are 16 residues in the CDR3. J was trimmed by 3 bases and V by 5 bases; bases with no gene match: 8.